Listed below are T cell receptor beta chains from one sample, sequenced in a study of human T cells and chemical hapten exposure. Via MiXCR, TCRdb re-called the RACE reads, giving one row per CDR3 protein. The data show more than 100,000 distinct CDR3 sequences, roughly an eighth seen once. Sequenced here: whole blood, sampled in connection with sensitization to the hapten diphenylcyclopropenone (DPC). The receptors were sampled from a man between 18 and 29 years old with alopecia areata. Some clones in this sample may be carry-over from other donors' samples. Both conserved end residues are part of each CDR3. The order of the fields is J gene, V gene, CDR3 protein.

J gene: TRBJ2-2
V gene: TRBV7-9
CDR3 protein: CASSRGLAESGELFF

J gene: TRBJ2-7
V gene: TRBV29-1
CDR3 protein: CSVEGLAGREQYF

J gene: TRBJ1-4
V gene: TRBV12-3/TRBV12-4
CDR3 protein: CASSLGYNEKLFF

J gene: TRBJ1-1
V gene: TRBV12-3/TRBV12-4
CDR3 protein: CASSFRPPNTEAFF

J gene: TRBJ1-5
V gene: TRBV18
CDR3 protein: CASSYGQGAQPQHF

J gene: TRBJ1-2
V gene: TRBV5-4
CDR3 protein: CASSPEGRPISGYTF

J gene: TRBJ2-3
V gene: TRBV29-1
CDR3 protein: CSVDRDTDTQYF

J gene: TRBJ1-5
V gene: TRBV7-6
CDR3 protein: CASSLAPGLNQPQHF

J gene: TRBJ2-3
V gene: TRBV5-1
CDR3 protein: CASSSYQGAYTQYF

J gene: TRBJ1-6
V gene: TRBV2
CDR3 protein: CAGEQGNSPLHF

J gene: TRBJ2-6
V gene: TRBV11-2
CDR3 protein: CASSLVMFSGANVLTF

J gene: TRBJ1-1
V gene: TRBV18
CDR3 protein: CASSPKGSTEAFF

J gene: TRBJ1-3
V gene: TRBV7-6
CDR3 protein: CASSPTRESGNTIYF

J gene: TRBJ2-4
V gene: TRBV6-2/TRBV6-3
CDR3 protein: CASSPGRVAKNIQYF

J gene: TRBJ2-3
V gene: TRBV4-2
CDR3 protein: CASSQEGLAGGWTDTQYF

J gene: TRBJ1-1
V gene: TRBV5-6
CDR3 protein: CASSLWGRMAEAFF

J gene: TRBJ2-7
V gene: TRBV6-5
CDR3 protein: CASKINYEQYF

J gene: TRBJ2-3
V gene: TRBV5-1
CDR3 protein: CASSTGLAGTDTQYF

J gene: TRBJ2-7
V gene: TRBV7-9
CDR3 protein: CVSSLPGTASYEQYF

J gene: TRBJ1-5
V gene: TRBV4-1
CDR3 protein: CASSQGPGLSQPQHF

J gene: TRBJ2-1
V gene: TRBV7-9
CDR3 protein: CASIGVLGPGSSARNEQFF

J gene: TRBJ2-6
V gene: TRBV10-3
CDR3 protein: CAISENLSGANVLTF

J gene: TRBJ2-1
V gene: TRBV3-1
CDR3 protein: CASSQAYNEQFF

J gene: TRBJ1-1
V gene: TRBV2
CDR3 protein: CASSVLGKTEAFF

J gene: TRBJ1-2
V gene: TRBV11-2
CDR3 protein: CASSLGDLLFGYTF

J gene: TRBJ2-2
V gene: TRBV5-5
CDR3 protein: CASSRTTGRTGELFF

J gene: TRBJ2-5
V gene: TRBV7-7
CDR3 protein: CASSTRTGSETQYF

J gene: TRBJ1-5
V gene: TRBV29-1
CDR3 protein: CSVWTPGGNQPQHF

J gene: TRBJ2-7
V gene: TRBV4-1
CDR3 protein: CASSQDSSSYEQYF

J gene: TRBJ1-1
V gene: TRBV18
CDR3 protein: CASSPDDRATEAFF

J gene: TRBJ1-5
V gene: TRBV20-1
CDR3 protein: CSASMERAQHF

J gene: TRBJ2-5
V gene: TRBV29-1
CDR3 protein: CSVDAGRQETQYF

J gene: TRBJ2-2
V gene: TRBV6-5
CDR3 protein: CASSYLPRTENTGELFF

J gene: TRBJ2-5
V gene: TRBV13
CDR3 protein: CASSFSDPSGETQYF

J gene: TRBJ1-5
V gene: TRBV5-6
CDR3 protein: CASSLGGTSFSNQPQHF

J gene: TRBJ1-4
V gene: TRBV20-1
CDR3 protein: CSARGTGEATNEKLFF

J gene: TRBJ2-1
V gene: TRBV6-2/TRBV6-3
CDR3 protein: CASSYSLDGAYNEQFF